Listed here are 19 T cell receptor beta chains from one sample, sequenced in a study of cytomegalovirus exposure and HLA in healthy donors (dated by TCRdb to 2017 to 2019). Library preparation used the immunoSEQ multiplex PCR assay. The multiplex PCR relied on a mix of 60 forward primers for TCR Vbeta segments and 13 reverse primers for TCR Jbeta segments. Sourced from immuneACCESS, this table was stored by TCRdb with only in-frame sequences that have V and J called. A share of the clones is absent; for the studies checked, an unresolved V gene accounts for under half, and the remainder has no known explanation. Counted in this sample were around 160,000 clones; roughly 80% of them appeared once. Less than 9.5% of the sample belongs to the ten largest clones. The sample comprised PBMCs. The receptors stem from a woman in her thirties or forties in good health and CMV-seropositive.

In this sample, this clone turned up once. The chain uses TRBV11-2 and TRBJ2-1; 9 bases line up with TRBD2. V lost 5 bases to trimming and J lost 2 bases; unmatched junction nucleotides: 7. CDR3 length: 16 residues. Germline values: CDR1 SGHAT, CDR2 FQNNGV. The CDR3 loop reads CASSNRLAGPYNEQFF. DNA of the CDR3: TGTGCCAGCAGCAACCGGCTAGCGGGACCCTACAATGAGCAGTTCTTC. Together with reference TRBV11-2 and TRBJ2-1, the CDR3 gives the full variable domain: EAGVAQSPRYKIIEKRQSVAFWCNPISGHATLYWYQQILGQGPKLLIQFQNNGVVDDSQLPKDRFSAERLKGVDSTLKIQPAKLEDSAVYLCASSNRLAGPYNEQFFGPGTRLTVL.

This chain links TRBV2 with TRBJ1-1, with D uncertain. Germline CDR1 is SNHLY and CDR2 is FYNNEI. The CDR3 is 13 residues long. Trimming left V 4 bases short and J 1 base short, with 7 bases between. In nucleotides, the CDR3 is TGTGCCAGCAGTGTTGTCCAGAACACTGAAGCTTTCTTT. As protein: CASSVVQNTEAFF.

The V call is TRBV5-1, the J call TRBJ1-5; D gene unclear. There are 14 residues in the CDR3. V was cut by 4 bases and J by 3 bases, with 11 bases left in between. Germline V gene sequence: CDR1 SGHRS, CDR2 YFSETQ. CDR3 amino acids: CASSREGDNQPQHF. The CDR3 DNA reads TGCGCCAGCAGCCGGGAGGGAGACAATCAGCCCCAGCATTTT.

The V call is TRBV10-3, the J call TRBJ2-7; 15 bases map to TRBD2. The CDR3 is 16 residues long. Germline values: CDR1 ENHRY, CDR2 SYGVKD. J gave up 0 bases and V 6 bases, and 3 bases lay outside the gene matches. CDR3 sequence (DNA): TGTGCCATCAGAGGGACTAGCGGGAGGAGCTCCTACGAGCAGTACTTC. Translation: CAIRGTSGRSSYEQYF.

This clone came up a few times. The chain employs TRBV18 and TRBJ2-6, with D possibly TRBD2 on 6 matching bases. V lost 2 bases and J 2 bases, leaving 13 bases between the germline ends. CDR3 length equals 17 residues. The germline V gene encodes CDR1 KGHSH and CDR2 LQKENI. CDR3 sequence: CASSPIGGSTGANVLTF. As DNA, the CDR3 is TGTGCCAGCTCACCAATCGGGGGAAGTACTGGGGCCAACGTCCTGACTTTC.

CDR3 sequence: CASSGTRITDTQYF. CDR3 bases: TGCGCCAGCAGTGGTACTAGAATCACAGATACGCAGTATTTT. The chain is built from TRBV10-1 and TRBJ2-3; perhaps TRBD2 as D (5 bases). The CDR3 is 14 amino acids. CDR1 is WNHNN, CDR2 SYGVQD, per germline (reference sequence). V was pared by 4 bases and J by 2 bases, with 10 bases between.

V is TRBV5-1 and J is TRBJ1-1; TRBD1 might be the D (6 bases). Germline CDR1 reads SGHRS; CDR2 reads YFSETQ. The length of the CDR3 is 15 residues. Trimming removed 1 base at V and 3 bases at J, with 13 bases between. The CDR3 coding sequence is TGCGCCAGCAGCTTGACAGGGAGCGCTGACACTGAAGCTTTCTTT. It encodes CASSLTGSADTEAFF.

The DNA for the CDR3 is TGTGCCAGCACCCGGGACTTCGCCTACGAGCAGTACTTC. Amino acids: CASTRDFAYEQYF. This chain uses TRBV7-2 with TRBJ2-7, with a weak D call TRBD2 (6 bases). Germline CDR1 is SGHTA and CDR2 is FQGNSA. V lost 7 bases and J lost 2, with 12 bases in between. The CDR3 spans 13 residues.

The CDR3 loop reads CATRRQENYGYTF. The CDR3 DNA follows: TGTGCCACCCGACGACAGGAAAACTATGGCTACACCTTC. This rearrangement joins TRBV6-5 to TRBJ1-2; TRBD1 might be the D (6 bases). Germline-derived CDR1 and CDR2 are MNHEY and SVGAGI. Trimming shortened V by 10 bases and J by 2 bases, and 14 bases separated the two germline ends. CDR3 length: 13 amino acids.

V gene TRBV27 combines with J gene TRBJ1-3; D gene uncertain. The ends were cut back, 7 bases at V and 0 bases at J, with 7 bases in the middle. This CDR3 is 13 amino acids long. Germline V gives CDR1 MNHEY, CDR2 SMNVEV (reference sequence). CDR3 sequence reads: CASNSVSGNTIYF. Here the CDR3 DNA reads TGTGCCAGCAACAGTGTCTCTGGAAACACCATATATTTT.

CDR3 coding DNA: TGTGCCAGCAGGACCGGGACAGTTAGCAATCAGCCCCAGCATTTT. It yields the protein CASRTGTVSNQPQHF. The rearrangement uses TRBV28 and TRBJ1-5, with TRBD1 matching over 7 bases. After removal of 6 bases from V and 0 bases from J, the junction contained 5 bases not matched to a gene. Per the germline V gene, CDR1 is MDHEN and CDR2 is SYDVKM. The CDR3 consists of 15 residues.

J is TRBJ1-2 and V is TRBV7-3, with D possibly TRBD1 on 5 matching bases. Germline assignment: CDR1 SGHTA and CDR2 FQGTGA. The CDR3 spans 12 residues. V lost 5 bases and J 11 bases, leaving 15 bases between the germline ends. CDR3 loop: CASSTSGTGYTF. The CDR3 DNA reads as TGTGCCAGCAGCACCTCGGGGACTGGTTACACCTTC.

The chain has TRBV28 and TRBJ1-5; possibly TRBD1 for D (5 bases). The CDR3 totals 12 residues. Germline V gives CDR1 MDHEN, CDR2 SYDVKM. In nucleotides, the CDR3 is TGTGGGTTAGGGGCAACGGATCAGCCCCAGCATTTT. Translation: CGLGATDQPQHF. The whole variable domain, remainder taken from reference TRBV28 and TRBJ1-5, is DVKVTQSSRYLVKRTGEKVFLECVQDMDHENMFWYRQDPGLGLRLIYFSYDVKMKEKGDIPEGYSVSREKKERFSLILESASTNQTSMYLCGLGATDQPQHFGDGTRLSIL.

V gene TRBV6-1 combines with J gene TRBJ1-2; tentative D call: TRBD1 (6 bases). Per germline, CDR1 MNHNS and CDR2 SASEGT. V was shortened by 6 bases and J by 8 bases, with 22 bases between the two germline ends. The CDR3 extends over 15 amino acids. This chain's CDR3 is CASRINPGQGLGYTF. In DNA form, the CDR3 reads TGTGCCAGCAGGATTAATCCGGGACAAGGGCTCGGCTACACCTTC.

This clone was seen more than once but under ten times. The CDR3 region is CASGAGRNEQFF. The CDR3 DNA reads TGTGCCAGCGGGGCGGGACGCAATGAGCAGTTCTTC. The chain links TRBV7-6 to TRBJ2-1; perhaps TRBD2 as D (6 bases). Germline assignment: CDR1 SGHVS and CDR2 FNYEAQ. V lost 8 bases, J lost 6 bases, and 11 bases lay in between. There are 12 residues in the CDR3.

This clone was seen only a few times. The genes are TRBV6-5 and TRBJ1-3; 7 bases match TRBD1. J was trimmed by 1 base and V by 7 bases; bases with no gene match: 4. The V gene's germline CDR1 is MNHEY and CDR2 SVGAGI. The CDR3 covers 14 residues. DNA of the CDR3: TGTGCCAGCACGCAGGGGGAATCTGGAAACACCATATATTTT. Its translation is CASTQGESGNTIYF.

V and J are TRBV28 and TRBJ2-5; 10 nucleotides match TRBD2. The CDR3 is 13 amino acids. Germline CDR1 MDHEN, CDR2 SYDVKM. V dropped 7 bases and J dropped 7; count of bases not matched to a gene: 6. CDR3 in amino acids: CASTSGRAVTQYF. The CDR3 region has the DNA TGTGCCAGCACCAGCGGGAGGGCCGTGACCCAGTACTTC.

The rearrangement uses TRBV7-2 and TRBJ1-5; 7 bases match TRBD1. The CDR3 covers 14 residues. Losses at the gene ends were 5 bases for V and 3 bases for J; bases not matched to a gene: 4. The V gene's germline CDR1 is SGHTA and CDR2 FQGNSA. The CDR3 sequence is CASSPDRTNQPQHF. In DNA, the CDR3 is TGTGCCAGCAGCCCGGACAGGACCAATCAGCCCCAGCATTTT. Supplemented by reference TRBV7-2 and TRBJ1-5, the full variable domain reads GAGVSQSPSNKVTEKGKDVELRCDPISGHTALYWYRQSLGQGLEFLIYFQGNSAPDKSGLPSDRFSAERTGGSVSTLTIQRTQQEDSAVYLCASSPDRTNQPQHFGDGTRLSIL.

This clone has a single count. This chain joins TRBV6-1 and TRBJ1-5; D ambiguous. CDR1 is MNHNS, CDR2 SASEGT, per germline. V was trimmed by 3 bases and J by 8 bases, leaving 5 bases between them. This CDR3 is built from 11 residues. The CDR3 DNA sequence: TGTGCCAGCAGTGACCCAGAGCCCCAGCATTTT. Protein product: CASSDPEPQHF.